This record looks at one TCR beta chain sequence and its context. The method was immunoSEQ multiplex PCR; TCRdb's version includes in-frame clones alone and lacks a portion of them. Of 150,000 to 180,000 clones listed, about 90% are singletons. This entry belongs to a study of blood T cell repertoires in COVID-19. This CDR3 has 13 amino acids. Trimming took 8 bases from V and 1 from J, leaving 8 bases between them. Germline CDR1 reads KGHSH; CDR2 reads LQKENI. The sequence came from a man between 50 and 59 years old with acute or convalescent COVID-19. The chain joins TRBV18 to TRBJ2-2; a possible D gene is TRBD1 (6 bases). The source material was peripheral blood. Here the CDR3 DNA reads TGTGCCAGCGCGGACAGGAACACCGGGGAGCTGTTTTTT. The encoded protein is CASADRNTGELFF. The entire variable domain, with the rest obtained from reference TRBV18 and TRBJ2-2, is as follows: NAGVMQNPRHLVRRRGQEARLRCSPMKGHSHVYWYRQLPEEGLKFMVYLQKENIIDESGMPKERFSAEFPKEGPSILRIQQVVRGDSAAYFCASADRNTGELFFGEGSRLTVL.